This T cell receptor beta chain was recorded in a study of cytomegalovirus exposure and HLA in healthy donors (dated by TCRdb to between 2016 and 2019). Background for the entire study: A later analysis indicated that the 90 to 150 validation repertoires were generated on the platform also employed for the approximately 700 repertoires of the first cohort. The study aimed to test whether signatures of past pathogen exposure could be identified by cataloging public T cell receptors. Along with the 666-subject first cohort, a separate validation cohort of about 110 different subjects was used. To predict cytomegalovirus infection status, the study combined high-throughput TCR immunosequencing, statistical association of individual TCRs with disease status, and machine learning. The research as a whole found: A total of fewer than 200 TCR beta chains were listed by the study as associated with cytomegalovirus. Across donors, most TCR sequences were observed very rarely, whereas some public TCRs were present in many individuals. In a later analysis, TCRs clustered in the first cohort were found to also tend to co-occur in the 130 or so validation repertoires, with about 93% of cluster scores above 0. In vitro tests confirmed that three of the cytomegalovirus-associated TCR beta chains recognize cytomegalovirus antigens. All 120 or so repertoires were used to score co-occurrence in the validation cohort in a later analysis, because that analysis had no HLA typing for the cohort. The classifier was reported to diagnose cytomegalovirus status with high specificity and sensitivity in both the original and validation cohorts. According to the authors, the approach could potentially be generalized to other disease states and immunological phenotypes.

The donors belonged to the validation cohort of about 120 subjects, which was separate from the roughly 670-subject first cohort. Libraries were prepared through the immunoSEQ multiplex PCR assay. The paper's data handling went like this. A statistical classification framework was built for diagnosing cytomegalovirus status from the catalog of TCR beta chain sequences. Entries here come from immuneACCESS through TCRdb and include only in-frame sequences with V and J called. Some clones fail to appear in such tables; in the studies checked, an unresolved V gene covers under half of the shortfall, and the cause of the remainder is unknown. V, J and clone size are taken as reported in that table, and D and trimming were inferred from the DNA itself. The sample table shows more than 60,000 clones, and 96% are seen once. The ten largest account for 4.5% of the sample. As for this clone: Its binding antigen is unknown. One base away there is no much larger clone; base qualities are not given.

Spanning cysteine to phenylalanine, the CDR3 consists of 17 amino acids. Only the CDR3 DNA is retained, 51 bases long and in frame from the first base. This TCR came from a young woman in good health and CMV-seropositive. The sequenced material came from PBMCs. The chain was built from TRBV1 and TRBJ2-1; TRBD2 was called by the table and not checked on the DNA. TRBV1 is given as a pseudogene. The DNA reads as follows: TGCACCAGCAGCCAAGAGTCCCTAGCGGGAGGGACAAATGAGCAGTTCTTC. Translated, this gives CTSSQESLAGGTNEQFF.